This note documents a single TCR beta chain sequence. The sample belongs to a study of blood T cell repertoires in COVID-19. V lost 0 bases and J lost 9, with 12 bases in between. The length of the CDR3 is 15 residues. CDR1 MGHRA and CDR2 YSYEKL come from the germline V gene. The table came from immunoSEQ multiplex PCR; TCRdb's copy has only in-frame clones and leaves some out. The sample has about 200,000 clones, roughly 85% seen once. The chain recombines TRBV4-1 with TRBJ1-6, with a possible D match to TRBD1 (5 bases). The clonotype originates from a woman between 45 and 65 years old who had been exposed to COVID-19. Material: PBMCs or T cells enriched from blood (not recorded which). CDR3 sequence: CASSQEGGLVSPLHF. The CDR3 DNA reads TGCGCCAGCAGCCAAGAGGGGGGTTTAGTTTCACCCCTCCACTTT.